This T cell receptor beta chain was identified in a study of regulatory T cells in long-lasting Graves disease. Whole-study context: To qualify as persistent, Graves' disease required over 5 years of antithyroid drugs with positive TSH receptor antibodies. Study-wide findings and caveats: Patients with persistent Graves' had lower TCR diversity than newly diagnosed patients. Favored usage of TRBV28, TRBJ1-2 and TRBJ2-5 was recorded in persistent disease.

The CDR3 runs 14 residues. V was shortened by 1 base and J by 8 bases, with 12 bases between the two germline ends. Germline values: CDR1 MGHRA, CDR2 YSYEKL. A note on this clonotype: Its antigen is not known.

The TCR beta library used iRepertoire HTBI primers with Arm-PCR amplification of CDR3. TCRdb re-derived calls from the multiplex PCR reads in MiXCR, one entry per CDR3 protein. The sample yields around 460,000 distinct CDR3 sequences, roughly 21% seen once. The sample's time point: persistent/refractory GD, antithyroid drugs over 5 years with positive TRAb. Scientists built the TCR library using RNA that was extracted from PBMCs. EDTA tubes were used for drawing 8.5 to 9 milliliters of peripheral blood. This specimen was peripheral blood mononuclear cells (PBMCs), taken when the disease was refractory, from a patient treated with antithyroid drugs. This chain joins TRBV4-1 and TRBJ2-1; D gene uncertain. This clonotype was obtained from a female donor with Graves disease. The CDR3 sequence is CASSQGQVGDEQFF. The CDR3 coding sequence is TGCGCCAGCAGCCAAGGGCAAGTGGGCGATGAGCAGTTCTTC.